This T cell receptor beta chain was documented in a study of cytomegalovirus exposure and HLA in healthy donors. Looking at the study overall: The same platform used for the approximately 670 first-cohort repertoires was also used for the 120 or so validation repertoires, as a later analysis reported. Study-level findings and limits: Most observed TCR sequences were rare, whereas some public TCRs were detected in many donors. First-cohort TCR clusters tended to co-occur in the 95 to 150 validation repertoires, a later analysis found. Among TCR beta chains, those listed as cytomegalovirus-associated numbered about 160.

Profiled with immunoSEQ multiplex PCR; TCRdb holds only in-frame clones, not every one. The data hold roughly 230,000 clones, with about 90% observed a single time. Per germline, CDR1 SQVTM and CDR2 ANQGSEA. V lost 8 bases and J 2 bases, leaving 15 bases between the germline ends. CDR3 size: 13 residues. A single count supports this clone. Its cognate antigen is unknown. The specimen was PBMCs. This clonotype was obtained from a woman aged 25 to 39 in good health and CMV-seronegative. The chain links TRBV29-1 to TRBJ2-5; D might be TRBD1 or TRBD2, each matching 5 bases. CDR3 loop: CSLRDLTQETQYF. The CDR3 nucleotides are TGCAGCTTAAGGGACCTCACACAAGAGACCCAGTACTTC. Complete variable domain (other parts from reference TRBV29-1 and TRBJ2-5): SAVISQKPSRDICQRGTSLTIQCQVDSQVTMMFWYRQQPGQSLTLIATANQGSEATYESGFVIDKFPISRPNLTFSTLTVSNMSPEDSSIYLCSLRDLTQETQYFGPGTRLLVL.